This T cell receptor (beta chain) was documented in a study of OX40 agonist ivuxolimab in advanced cancers. In the study overall: The dose of intravenous ivuxolimab that patients received every 2 weeks ranged from 0.01 to 10 mg/kg. Study-level findings and limits: Expanded peripheral T-cell antigen specificity went undetermined.

This clone appeared a single time. The antigen remains unidentified. Trimming took off 4 bases at V and 0 bases at J, with 19 bases between the two ends. In germline, CDR1 is LNHDA, CDR2 SQIVND (reference sequence). This CDR3 region has 18 residues. The data were produced by immunoSEQ multiplex PCR, yet TCRdb's version contains in-frame clones alone and is incomplete. The table records approximately 60,000 clones, over 90% of them present only once. This clonotype was sampled from an adult with an advanced solid tumor such as melanoma, head and neck, liver or kidney cancer. Sample: CD4+ or CD8+ T cells sorted from blood, taken in a trial of the OX40 agonist ivuxolimab. The chain uses TRBV19 and TRBJ1-5; the D gene is possibly TRBD1 (6 bases). CDR3 protein: CASSNTRTAQYSNQPQHF. Here the CDR3 DNA reads TGTGCCAGTAGTAATACCAGGACAGCCCAGTATAGCAATCAGCCCCAGCATTTT.